These 10 T cell receptor beta chains share one sample of origin, sequenced in a study of blood T cell repertoires in COVID-19. Data came from immunoSEQ multiplex PCR; TCRdb stores just in-frame clones and leaves some out. The data hold 140,000 to 150,000 clones, with around 80% observed a single time. The sample taken for sequencing was peripheral blood. The receptors originated from a man between 60 and 75 years old with active or convalescent COVID-19.

This clone has only a few counts. The chain joins TRBV6-5 to TRBJ2-2; 8 bases line up with TRBD1. Germline V gives CDR1 MNHEY, CDR2 SVGAGI. Trimming removed 6 bases from V and 3 bases from J; junction bases left unmatched: 6. This CDR3 has 15 residues. The CDR3 DNA reads as TGTGCCAGCAGACCCCAGGGGGCTGACACCGGGGAGCTGTTTTTT. Translation: CASRPQGADTGELFF.

Points on this clone: It is unclear where the CDR3 begins or ends on the DNA, so no DNA is shown, and the CDR3 is as TCRdb lists it. The chain has TRBV7-2 and TRBJ2-7; the D call in the table, TRBD1, was not verified against the DNA. The CDR3 contains 12 residues when both ends are counted. Germline assignment: CDR1 SGHTA and CDR2 FQGNSA. The CDR3 protein is CASSFGQGARNF.

This clone appeared many times. The chain uses TRBV6-6 and TRBJ1-2; 8 bases are a match to TRBD1. V was clipped by 5 bases and J by 0 bases; unmatched bases: 5. CDR1 is MNHNY, CDR2 SVGAGI, per germline (reference sequence). This CDR3 is 15 amino acids long. For the CDR3, the DNA is TGTGCCAGCAGTGCCATACAGGGGGCTAACTATGGCTACACCTTC. It yields the protein CASSAIQGANYGYTF.

The J gene is TRBJ2-1, the V gene TRBV6-1; the match to TRBD2 covers 9 bases. Trimming cost V 2 bases and J 7 bases; bases outside gene matches: 12. Germline V gene data show CDR1 as MNHNS and CDR2 as SASEGT. CDR3 size: 17 residues. This CDR3 reads CASSELLLAGLGNEQFF. The CDR3 DNA is TGTGCCAGCAGTGAACTCTTACTAGCGGGTCTAGGTAATGAGCAGTTCTTC.

The J gene is TRBJ1-5, the V gene TRBV12-3 or TRBV12-4; 7 bases align to TRBD1. J lost 7 bases, V lost 6 bases, and 6 bases had no gene match. This CDR3 region has 13 residues. The chain's CDR3 is CASSRQGTQPQHF. In DNA form, the CDR3 reads TGTGCCAGCAGCCGACAGGGAACCCAGCCCCAGCATTTT.

The V gene is TRBV12-5, the J gene TRBJ2-1; 9 bases agree with TRBD1. Germline-derived CDR1 and CDR2 are LGHNT and FRNRAP. The CDR3 covers 15 residues. Trimming took 6 bases from V and 5 from J; bases not matched to a gene: 8. CDR3 sequence (DNA): TGTGCTAGTGGCACGGGACAGGGACAACACAATGAGCAGTTCTTC. It encodes CASGTGQGQHNEQFF.

The CDR3: CASNQQGEVQETQYF. The CDR3 bases are TGTGCCAGCAATCAACAGGGAGAGGTCCAAGAGACCCAGTACTTC. The V and J genes are TRBV2 and TRBJ2-5; tentatively, D is TRBD1 (6 bases). Germline CDR1 and CDR2: SNHLY and FYNNEI. This CDR3 has 15 amino acids. V shed 7 bases and J shed 1 base, with 16 bases lying between them.

Written as DNA, the CDR3 is TGTGCCAGCAGCTATTCCCAGGGAGGCGTAAGGGAGCTGTTTTTT. Protein sequence: CASSYSQGGVRELFF. The chain joins TRBV5-4 to TRBJ2-2; a possible D gene is TRBD2 (6 bases). V was cut by 3 bases and J by 9 bases, with 18 bases left in between. Germline CDR1 is SGHNT and CDR2 is YYREEE (reference sequence). The CDR3 sequence is 15 residues long.

The chain uses TRBV7-3 and TRBJ1-1; the match to TRBD1 covers 8 bases. There are 14 residues in the CDR3. Germline V gene sequence: CDR1 SGHTA, CDR2 FQGTGA. V dropped 5 bases and J dropped 1; count of bases not matched to a gene: 3. The CDR3 reads CASSRTGGNTEAFF. CDR3 in DNA: TGTGCCAGCAGCCGTACAGGGGGGAACACTGAAGCTTTCTTT.

CDR3 region: CASSQGQGLSFEQYF. The CDR3 DNA reads TGTGCCAGCAGCCAGGGACAGGGACTTTCTTTCGAGCAGTACTTC. The rearrangement uses TRBV11-3 and TRBJ2-7, with 9 bases that match TRBD1. CDR3 length: 15 amino acids. Germline V gives CDR1 SGHNT, CDR2 YENEEA. J lost 6 bases, V lost 5 bases, and 11 bases had no gene match.